Listed here are 6 T cell receptor beta chains from one sample, sequenced in a study of T cells in Graves' hyperthyroidism and ophthalmopathy. Amplification targeted TCR beta CDR3 regions from RNA transcripts. First-round RT-PCR of the TCR CDR3 relied on the HTBI primer set. One entry per CDR3 protein, called by TCRdb with MiXCR from the multiplex PCR reads. This sample carries some 720,000 distinct CDR3 sequences, around 17% of them seen once, and the ten largest clones take 8.4%. Input material: blood. These receptor sequences come from a man between 18 and 35 years old with Graves' hyperthyroidism.

This clonotype was detected many times. The rearrangement uses TRBV3-1 and TRBJ2-1; the D gene is possibly TRBD2 (6 bases). V was cut by 0 bases and J by 5 bases, with 8 bases left in between. CDR1 is LGHDT and CDR2 is YNNKEL in the germline V gene (reference sequence). This CDR3 comprises 14 residues. CDR3 DNA: TGTGCCAGCAGCCAAGAGCGCGGGGACAATGAGCAGTTCTTC. Translated: CASSQERGDNEQFF.

This clonotype was found a few times. The CDR3 is CASSLATGVIGELFF. The DNA of the CDR3 is TGTGCCAGCAGCTTAGCAACAGGGGTTATCGGGGAGCTGTTTTTT. This chain joins TRBV7-9 and TRBJ2-2; 7 nucleotides match TRBD1. Germline assignment: CDR1 SEHNR and CDR2 FQNEAQ (reference sequence). Trimming at V came to 0 bases and at J to 7 bases, leaving 5 bases not matched to a gene. The CDR3 extends over 15 amino acids.

This chain connects TRBV5-4 to TRBJ2-3; D is undetermined. Trimming shortened V by 1 base and J by 1 base, and 4 bases separated the two germline ends. The germline CDR1 and CDR2 sequences are SGHNT and YYREEE (reference sequence). The CDR3 length is 13 residues. CDR3 sequence: CASSLQRTDTQYF. As DNA, the CDR3 is TGTGCCAGCAGCTTGCAGCGCACAGATACGCAGTATTTT.

This clonotype has ten or more counts. CDR3 region: CASSPTGFMNSPLHF. The DNA for the CDR3 is TGTGCCAGCAGCCCGACAGGGTTTATGAATTCACCCCTCCACTTT. The chain carries TRBV27 and TRBJ1-6, with 7 bases lining up with TRBD1. This CDR3 has 15 residues. CDR1 MNHEY and CDR2 SMNVEV come from the germline V gene (reference sequence). Trimming took 6 bases from V and 7 from J; bases not matched to a gene: 9.

This clonotype was detected ten times or more. Its ends do not fully match the called genes, so a read error is possible. The chain joins TRBV2 to TRBJ2-5, with TRBD1 matching over 7 bases. The CDR3 has 14 amino acids. The germline gives CDR1 SNHLY, CDR2 FYNNEI. The CDR3 here is CAGRRRTGQETQYF. For the CDR3, the DNA is TGTGCCGGCAGGAGAAGGACAGGCCAAGAGACCCAGTACTTC. Complete variable domain (other parts from reference TRBV2 and TRBJ2-5): EPEVTQTPSHQVTQMGQEVILRCVPISNHLYFYWYRQILGQKVEFLVSFYNNEISEKSEIFDDQFSVERPDGSNFTLKIRSTKLEDSAMYFCAGRRRTGQETQYFGPGTRLLVL.

V and J are TRBV6-1 and TRBJ2-3; D is tentatively TRBD1 or TRBD2 (5 bases each). The CDR3 is made up of 19 amino acids. V was trimmed by 5 bases and J by 4 bases, leaving 28 bases between them. The germline V gene has CDR1 MNHNS and CDR2 SASEGT. The CDR3 region is CASSPISLGTGTRADTQYF. The DNA for the CDR3 is TGTGCCAGCAGTCCTATATCCCTGGGAACCGGGACCAGGGCAGATACGCAGTATTTT.